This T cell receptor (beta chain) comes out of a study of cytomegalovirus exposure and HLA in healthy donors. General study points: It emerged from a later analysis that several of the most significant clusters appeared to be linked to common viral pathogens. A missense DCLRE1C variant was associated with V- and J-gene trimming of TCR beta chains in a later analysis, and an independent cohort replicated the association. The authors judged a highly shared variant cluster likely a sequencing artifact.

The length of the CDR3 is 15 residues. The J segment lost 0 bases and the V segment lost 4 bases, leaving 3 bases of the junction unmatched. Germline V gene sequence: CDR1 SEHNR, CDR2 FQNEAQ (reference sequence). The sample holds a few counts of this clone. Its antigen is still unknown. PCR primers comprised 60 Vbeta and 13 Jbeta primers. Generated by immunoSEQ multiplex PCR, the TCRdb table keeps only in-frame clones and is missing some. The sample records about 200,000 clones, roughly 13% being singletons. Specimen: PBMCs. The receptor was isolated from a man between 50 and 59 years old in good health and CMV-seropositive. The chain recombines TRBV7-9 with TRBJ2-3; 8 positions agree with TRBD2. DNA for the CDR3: TGTGCCAGCAGCTCACGCGGGGGGAGCACAGATACGCAGTATTTT. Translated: CASSSRGGSTDTQYF.